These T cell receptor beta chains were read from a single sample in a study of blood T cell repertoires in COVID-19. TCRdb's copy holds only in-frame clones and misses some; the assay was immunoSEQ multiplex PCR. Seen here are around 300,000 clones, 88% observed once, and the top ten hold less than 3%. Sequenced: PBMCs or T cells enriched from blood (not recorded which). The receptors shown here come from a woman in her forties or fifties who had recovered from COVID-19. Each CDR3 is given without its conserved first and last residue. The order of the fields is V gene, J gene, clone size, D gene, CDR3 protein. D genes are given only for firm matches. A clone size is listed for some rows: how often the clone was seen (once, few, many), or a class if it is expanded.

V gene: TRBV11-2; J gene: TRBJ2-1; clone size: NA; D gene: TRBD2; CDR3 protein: ASSLTLRGGEQF
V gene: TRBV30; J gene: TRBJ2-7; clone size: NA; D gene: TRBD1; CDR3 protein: AWSDGQGAEEQY
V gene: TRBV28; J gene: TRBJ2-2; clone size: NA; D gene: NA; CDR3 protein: ASSFQGRRGNTGELF
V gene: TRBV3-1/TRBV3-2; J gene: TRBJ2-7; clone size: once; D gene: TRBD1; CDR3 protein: ASSQSTTLRGLNYEQY
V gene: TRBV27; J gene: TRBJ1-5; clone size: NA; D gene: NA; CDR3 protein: ASSQSSNQPQH
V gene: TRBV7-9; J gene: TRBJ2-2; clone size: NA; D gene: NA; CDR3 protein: ASNPLDLASTGELF
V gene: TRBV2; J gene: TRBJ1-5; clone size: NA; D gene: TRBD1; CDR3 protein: ASSGGQGLNQPQH
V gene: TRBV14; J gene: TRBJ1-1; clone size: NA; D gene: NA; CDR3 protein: ASSQVSGVEAF
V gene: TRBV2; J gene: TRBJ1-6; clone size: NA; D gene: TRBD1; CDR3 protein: ASSRGQAPSPLH
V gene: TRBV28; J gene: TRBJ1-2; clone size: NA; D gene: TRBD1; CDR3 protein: ASSPGQGRSYGYT
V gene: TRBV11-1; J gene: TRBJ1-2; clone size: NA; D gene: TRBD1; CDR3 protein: ASSLETGAGTS
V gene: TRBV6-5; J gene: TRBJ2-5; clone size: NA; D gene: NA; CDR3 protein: ASSLRGGTQY
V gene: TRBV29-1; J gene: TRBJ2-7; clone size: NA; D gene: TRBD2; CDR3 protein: SVAAGTSGSYEQY
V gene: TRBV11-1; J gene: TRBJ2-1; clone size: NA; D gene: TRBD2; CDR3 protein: ASSQLWTSGNEQF
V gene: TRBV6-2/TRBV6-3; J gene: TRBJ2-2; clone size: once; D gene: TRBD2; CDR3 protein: ASSYRLAVGTGELF
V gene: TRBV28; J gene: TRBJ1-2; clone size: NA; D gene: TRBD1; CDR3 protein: ASSLLTGTGDGYT
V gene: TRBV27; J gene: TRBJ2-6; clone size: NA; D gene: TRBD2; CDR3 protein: ASSGLAGGSSGANVLT
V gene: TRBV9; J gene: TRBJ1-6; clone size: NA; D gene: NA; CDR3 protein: ASSQAMGGYNSPLH
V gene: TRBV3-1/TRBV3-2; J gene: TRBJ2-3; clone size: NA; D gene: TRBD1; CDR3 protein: ASSPYRGSTDTQY
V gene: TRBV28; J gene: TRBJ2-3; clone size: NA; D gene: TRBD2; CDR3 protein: ASSSLSGRSRDTQY
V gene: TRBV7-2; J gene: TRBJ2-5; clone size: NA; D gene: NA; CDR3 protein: ASSPGSRRGQETQY
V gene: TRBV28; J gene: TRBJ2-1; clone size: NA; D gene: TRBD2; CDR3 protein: ASSLTGDYRNEQF
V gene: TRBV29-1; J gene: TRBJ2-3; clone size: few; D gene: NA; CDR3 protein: SVRADTQY
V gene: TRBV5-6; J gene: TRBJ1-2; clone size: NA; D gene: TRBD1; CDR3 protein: ASRGTGTNYGYT
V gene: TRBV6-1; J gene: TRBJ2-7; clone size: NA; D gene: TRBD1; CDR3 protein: ASSEVTLGQMTYEQY
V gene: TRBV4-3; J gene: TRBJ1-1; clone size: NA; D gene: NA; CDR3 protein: ASSQHDRMNTEAF
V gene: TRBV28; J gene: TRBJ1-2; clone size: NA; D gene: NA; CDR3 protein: ASSQGINYGYT
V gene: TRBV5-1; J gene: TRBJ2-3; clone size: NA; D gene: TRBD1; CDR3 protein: ASSEGQGAGSTDTQY
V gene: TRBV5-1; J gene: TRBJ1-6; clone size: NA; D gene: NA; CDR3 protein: ASSLRRDTSNSPLH
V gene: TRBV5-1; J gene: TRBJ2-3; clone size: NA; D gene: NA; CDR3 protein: ASSLGTGTDTQY
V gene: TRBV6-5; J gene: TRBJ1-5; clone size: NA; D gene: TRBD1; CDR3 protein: ASNGQVNQPQH
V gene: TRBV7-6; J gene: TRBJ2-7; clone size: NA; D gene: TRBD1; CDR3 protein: ASSSFRQGVGEQY
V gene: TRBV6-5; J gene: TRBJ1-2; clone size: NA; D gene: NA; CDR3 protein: ASRGGAEANYGYT
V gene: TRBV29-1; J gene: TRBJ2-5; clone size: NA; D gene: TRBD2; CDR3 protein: SVSTSGRPQYSQETQY
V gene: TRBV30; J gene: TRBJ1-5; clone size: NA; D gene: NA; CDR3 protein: AWRGVLSNQPQH
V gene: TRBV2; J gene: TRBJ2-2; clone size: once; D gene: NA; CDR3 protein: ASSEARGNGELF
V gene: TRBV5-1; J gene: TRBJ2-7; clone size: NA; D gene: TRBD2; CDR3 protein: ASSPGGGSSYEQY
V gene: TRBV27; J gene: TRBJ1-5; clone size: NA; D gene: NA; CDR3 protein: ASTRPGEPQH
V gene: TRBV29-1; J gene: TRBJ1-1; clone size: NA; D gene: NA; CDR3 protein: SVQSGNTEAF
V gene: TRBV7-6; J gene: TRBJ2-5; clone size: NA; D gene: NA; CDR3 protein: ASSLDSQRETQY
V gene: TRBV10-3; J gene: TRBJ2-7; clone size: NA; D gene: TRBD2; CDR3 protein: AISERLAGRYEQY
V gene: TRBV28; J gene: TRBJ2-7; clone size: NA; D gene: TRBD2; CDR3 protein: ASSLTSGSVNYEQY
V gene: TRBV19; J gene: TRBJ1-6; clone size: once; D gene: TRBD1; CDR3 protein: ASRDSDSPLH
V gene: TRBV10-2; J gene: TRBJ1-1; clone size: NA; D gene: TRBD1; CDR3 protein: ASRPSDRGVTEAF
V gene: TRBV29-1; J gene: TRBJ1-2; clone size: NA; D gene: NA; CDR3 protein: SVVHNYGYT
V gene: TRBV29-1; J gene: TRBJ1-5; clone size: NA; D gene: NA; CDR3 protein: SVVSGAGNQPQH
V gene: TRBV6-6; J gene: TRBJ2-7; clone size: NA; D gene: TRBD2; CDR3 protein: ASTPGLAYEQY
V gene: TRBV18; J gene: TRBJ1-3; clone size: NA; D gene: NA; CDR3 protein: ASSPPGRTANSGNTIY
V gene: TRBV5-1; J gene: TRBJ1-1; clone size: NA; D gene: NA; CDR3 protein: ASRQGGNTEAF
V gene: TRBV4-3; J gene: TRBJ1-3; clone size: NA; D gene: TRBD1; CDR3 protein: ASSQEGAGTGDIGNTIY
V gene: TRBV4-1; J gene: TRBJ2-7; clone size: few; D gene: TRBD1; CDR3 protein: ASSQASGTGILHEQY
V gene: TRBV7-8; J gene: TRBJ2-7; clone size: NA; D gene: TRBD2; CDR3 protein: ASSSGLAGGSRMTEQY
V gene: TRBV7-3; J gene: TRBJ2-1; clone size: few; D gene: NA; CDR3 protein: ASSLIGQGGYNEQF
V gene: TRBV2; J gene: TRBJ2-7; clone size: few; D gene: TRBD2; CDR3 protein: ASRERAGAYEQY
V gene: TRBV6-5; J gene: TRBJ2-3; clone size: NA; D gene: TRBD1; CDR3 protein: ASSQGGTDTQY
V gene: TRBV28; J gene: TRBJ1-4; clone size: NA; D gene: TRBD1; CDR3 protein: ASSGPETGAEKLF